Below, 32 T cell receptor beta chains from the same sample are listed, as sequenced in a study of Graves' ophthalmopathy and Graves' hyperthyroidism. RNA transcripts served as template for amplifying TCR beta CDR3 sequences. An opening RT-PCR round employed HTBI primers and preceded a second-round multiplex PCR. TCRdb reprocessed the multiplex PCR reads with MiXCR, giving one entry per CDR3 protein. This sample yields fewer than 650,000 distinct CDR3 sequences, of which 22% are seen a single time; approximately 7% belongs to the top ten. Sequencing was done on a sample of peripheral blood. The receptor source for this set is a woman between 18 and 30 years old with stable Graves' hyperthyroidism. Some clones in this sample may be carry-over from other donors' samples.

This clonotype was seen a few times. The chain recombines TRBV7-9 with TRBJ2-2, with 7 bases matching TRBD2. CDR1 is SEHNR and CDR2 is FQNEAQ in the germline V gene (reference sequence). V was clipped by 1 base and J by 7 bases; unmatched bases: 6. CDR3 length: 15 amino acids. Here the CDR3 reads CASSLDGLVVGELFF. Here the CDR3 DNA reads TGTGCCAGCAGCTTAGATGGACTAGTCGTCGGGGAGCTGTTTTTT.

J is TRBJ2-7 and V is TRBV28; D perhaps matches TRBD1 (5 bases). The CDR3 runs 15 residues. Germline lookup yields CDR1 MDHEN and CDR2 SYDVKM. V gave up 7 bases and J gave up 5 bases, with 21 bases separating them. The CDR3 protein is CASTKRRRVIDEQYF. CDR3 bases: TGTGCCAGCACTAAACGGCGCAGGGTAATCGACGAGCAGTACTTC.

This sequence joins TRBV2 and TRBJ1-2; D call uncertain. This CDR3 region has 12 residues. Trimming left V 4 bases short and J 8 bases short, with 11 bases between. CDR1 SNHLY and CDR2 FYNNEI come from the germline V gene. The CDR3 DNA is TGTGCCAGCAGTGGGACCCGGGAAGGCTACACCTTC. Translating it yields CASSGTREGYTF.

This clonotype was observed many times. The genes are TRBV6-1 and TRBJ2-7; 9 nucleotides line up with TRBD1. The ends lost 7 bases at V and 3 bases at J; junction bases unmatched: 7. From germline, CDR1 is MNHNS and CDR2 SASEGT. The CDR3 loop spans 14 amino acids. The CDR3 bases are TGTGCCAGCAACTCGGACAGGGGTTACTACGAGCAGTACTTC. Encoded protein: CASNSDRGYYEQYF.

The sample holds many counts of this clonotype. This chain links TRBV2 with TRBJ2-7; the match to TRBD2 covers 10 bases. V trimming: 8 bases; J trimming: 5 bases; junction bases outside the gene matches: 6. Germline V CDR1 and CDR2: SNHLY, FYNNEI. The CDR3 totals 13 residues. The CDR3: CASLAGEYDEQYF. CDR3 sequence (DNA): TGTGCCAGCCTAGCGGGGGAATATGACGAGCAGTACTTC.

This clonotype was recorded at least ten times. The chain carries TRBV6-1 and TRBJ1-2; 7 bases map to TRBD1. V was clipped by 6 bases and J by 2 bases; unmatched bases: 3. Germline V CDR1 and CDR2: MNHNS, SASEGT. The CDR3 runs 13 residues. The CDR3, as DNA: TGTGCCAGCAGGTGGGACAGAAACTATGGCTACACCTTC. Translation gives CASRWDRNYGYTF.

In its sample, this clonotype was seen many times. This CDR3 is CASKSGRVAGELFF. CDR3 DNA: TGTGCCAGCAAAAGCGGGAGGGTGGCCGGGGAGCTGTTTTTT. The V gene is TRBV6-1, the J gene TRBJ2-2, with 10 bases identical to TRBD2. The V segment lost 7 bases and the J segment 6 bases; nucleotides outside the gene matches: 5. Germline V lookup: CDR1 MNHNS, CDR2 SASEGT. This CDR3 is built from 14 residues.

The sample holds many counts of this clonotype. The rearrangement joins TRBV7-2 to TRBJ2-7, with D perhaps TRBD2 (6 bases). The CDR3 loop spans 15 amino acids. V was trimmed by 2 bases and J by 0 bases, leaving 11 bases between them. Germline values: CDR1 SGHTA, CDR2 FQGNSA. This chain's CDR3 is CASSLMRGSSYEQYF. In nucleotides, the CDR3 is TGTGCCAGCAGCTTAATGCGGGGTAGCTCCTACGAGCAGTACTTC.

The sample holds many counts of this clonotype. The CDR3 sequence: CSAVDTSYEQYF. In DNA, the CDR3 is TGCAGCGCGGTCGACACCTCCTACGAGCAGTACTTC. The chain links TRBV29-1 to TRBJ2-7; D gene unclear. The CDR3 spans 12 residues. The germline V and J ends were trimmed by 7 bases and 0 bases, with 10 bases remaining between them. Germline lookup yields CDR1 SQVTM and CDR2 ANQGSEA.

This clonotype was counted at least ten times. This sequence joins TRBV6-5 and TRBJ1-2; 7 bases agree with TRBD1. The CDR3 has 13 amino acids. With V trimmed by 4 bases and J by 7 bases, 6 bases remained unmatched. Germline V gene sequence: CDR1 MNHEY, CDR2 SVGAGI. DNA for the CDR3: TGTGCCAGCAGTTCAGACAGGGCAGGTGGCTACACCTTC. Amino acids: CASSSDRAGGYTF.

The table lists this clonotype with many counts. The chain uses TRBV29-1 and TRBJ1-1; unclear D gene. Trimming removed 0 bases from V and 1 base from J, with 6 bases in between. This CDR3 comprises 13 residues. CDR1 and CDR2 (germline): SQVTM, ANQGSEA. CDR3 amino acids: CSVEDWTNTEAFF. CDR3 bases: TGCAGCGTTGAAGATTGGACGAACACTGAAGCTTTCTTT.

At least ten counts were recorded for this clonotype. CDR3 nucleotides: TGTGCCAGCAGTGAAATCGACAGTACCTACGAGCAGTACTTC. This sequence encodes CASSEIDSTYEQYF. The rearrangement uses TRBV6-1 and TRBJ2-7; possible D gene TRBD1, 5 bases. Germline V gene data show CDR1 as MNHNS and CDR2 as SASEGT. V was clipped by 2 bases and J by 2 bases, with 10 bases between them. This CDR3 is built from 14 residues.

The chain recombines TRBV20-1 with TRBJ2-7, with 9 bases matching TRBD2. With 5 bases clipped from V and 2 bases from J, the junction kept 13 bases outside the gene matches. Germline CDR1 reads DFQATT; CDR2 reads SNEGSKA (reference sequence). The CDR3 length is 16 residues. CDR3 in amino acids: CSADVLTPSGAYEQYF. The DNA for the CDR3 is TGCAGTGCTGACGTCTTGACGCCTAGCGGGGCCTACGAGCAGTACTTC.

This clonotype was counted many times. As DNA, the CDR3 is TGTGCCAGCAGCGGAGGACTAGCGGAGAACACCGGGGAGCTGTTTTTT. It specifies CASSGGLAENTGELFF. The chain couples TRBV11-2 to TRBJ2-2; 10 nucleotides line up with TRBD2. Trimming took 5 bases from V and 1 from J; bases not matched to a gene: 4. CDR1 and CDR2 from the germline V gene are SGHAT and FQNNGV. The CDR3 length is 16 residues.

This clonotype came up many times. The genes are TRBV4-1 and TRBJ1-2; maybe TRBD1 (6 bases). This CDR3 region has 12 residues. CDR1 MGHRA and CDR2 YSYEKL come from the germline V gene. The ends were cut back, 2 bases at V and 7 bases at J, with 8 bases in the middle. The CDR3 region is CASSQLGAGYTF. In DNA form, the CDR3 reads TGCGCCAGCAGCCAACTGGGGGCTGGCTACACCTTC.

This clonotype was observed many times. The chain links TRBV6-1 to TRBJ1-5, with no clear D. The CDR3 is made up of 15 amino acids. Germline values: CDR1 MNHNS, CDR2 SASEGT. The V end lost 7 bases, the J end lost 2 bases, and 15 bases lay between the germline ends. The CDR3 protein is CASNPPRGGNQPQHF. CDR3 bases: TGTGCCAGCAACCCACCACGGGGAGGCAATCAGCCCCAGCATTTT.

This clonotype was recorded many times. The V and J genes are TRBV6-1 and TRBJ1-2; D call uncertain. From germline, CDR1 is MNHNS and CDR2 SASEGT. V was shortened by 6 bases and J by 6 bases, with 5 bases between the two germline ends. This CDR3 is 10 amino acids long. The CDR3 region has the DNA TGTGCCAGCAGGAAAAATGGCTACACCTTC. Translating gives CASRKNGYTF.

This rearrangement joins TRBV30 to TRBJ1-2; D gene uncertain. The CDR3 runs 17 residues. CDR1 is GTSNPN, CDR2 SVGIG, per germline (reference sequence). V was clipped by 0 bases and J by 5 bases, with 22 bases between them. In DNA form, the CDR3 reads TGTGCCTGGAGTGTACGCGGAGCCCCCGTACTGGATTATGGCTACACCTTC. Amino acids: CAWSVRGAPVLDYGYTF.

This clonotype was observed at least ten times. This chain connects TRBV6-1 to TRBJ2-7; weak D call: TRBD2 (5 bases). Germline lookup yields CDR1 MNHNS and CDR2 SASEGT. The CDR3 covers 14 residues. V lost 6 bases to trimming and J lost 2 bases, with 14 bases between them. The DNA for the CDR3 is TGTGCCAGCAGAGAGCTTGAGGGCCCCTACGAGCAGTACTTC. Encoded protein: CASRELEGPYEQYF.

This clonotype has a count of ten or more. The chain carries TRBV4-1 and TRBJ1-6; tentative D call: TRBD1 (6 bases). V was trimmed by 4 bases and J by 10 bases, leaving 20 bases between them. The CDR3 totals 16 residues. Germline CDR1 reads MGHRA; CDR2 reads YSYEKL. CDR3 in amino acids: CASSPQEAGEASPLHF. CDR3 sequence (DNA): TGCGCCAGCAGCCCCCAAGAGGCAGGGGAAGCGTCACCCCTCCACTTT.

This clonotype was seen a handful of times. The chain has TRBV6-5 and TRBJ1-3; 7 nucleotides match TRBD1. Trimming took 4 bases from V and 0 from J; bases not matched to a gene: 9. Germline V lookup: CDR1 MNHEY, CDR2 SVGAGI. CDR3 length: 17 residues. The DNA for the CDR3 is TGTGCCAGCAGTTCCGTCTCCGGGACAGACTCTGGAAACACCATATATTTT. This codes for CASSSVSGTDSGNTIYF.

CDR3 in amino acids: CSARADRLSYEQYF. CDR3 DNA: TGCAGTGCTAGAGCTGATCGGCTCTCCTACGAGCAGTACTTC. The gene calls are TRBV20-1 and TRBJ2-7, with D unclear. CDR1 is DFQATT, CDR2 SNEGSKA, per germline (reference sequence). The V end was cut by 1 base, the J end by 0 bases, with 10 bases between. This CDR3 is built from 14 residues.

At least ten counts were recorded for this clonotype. CDR3 sequence reads: CATILTGGRNTGELFF. In DNA form, the CDR3 reads TGTGCCACCATACTCACAGGGGGTCGAAACACCGGGGAGCTGTTTTTT. The gene calls are TRBV28 and TRBJ2-2; 8 bases match TRBD1. The CDR3 has 16 residues. CDR1 MDHEN and CDR2 SYDVKM come from the germline V gene. V trimming: 10 bases; J trimming: 2 bases; junction bases outside the gene matches: 12.

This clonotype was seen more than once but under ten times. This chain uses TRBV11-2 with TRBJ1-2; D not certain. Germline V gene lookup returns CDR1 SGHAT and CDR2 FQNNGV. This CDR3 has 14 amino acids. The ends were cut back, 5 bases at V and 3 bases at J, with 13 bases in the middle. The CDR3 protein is CASSPELGYYGYTF. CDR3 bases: TGTGCCAGCAGCCCCGAGCTAGGCTACTATGGCTACACCTTC.

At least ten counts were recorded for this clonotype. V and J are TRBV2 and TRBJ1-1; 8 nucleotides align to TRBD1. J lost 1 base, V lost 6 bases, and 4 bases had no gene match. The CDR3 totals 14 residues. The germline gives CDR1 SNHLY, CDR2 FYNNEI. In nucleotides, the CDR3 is TGTGCCAGCAGGATCGACAGGGGGAACACTGAAGCTTTCTTT. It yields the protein CASRIDRGNTEAFF.

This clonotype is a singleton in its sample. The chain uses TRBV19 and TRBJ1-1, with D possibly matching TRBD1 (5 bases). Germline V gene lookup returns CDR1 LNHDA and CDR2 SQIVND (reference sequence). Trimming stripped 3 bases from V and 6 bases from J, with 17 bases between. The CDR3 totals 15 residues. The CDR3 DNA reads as TGTGCCAGTAGTATCGGGGCAGGGCGTGTGGCTGAAGCTTTCTTT. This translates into CASSIGAGRVAEAFF.

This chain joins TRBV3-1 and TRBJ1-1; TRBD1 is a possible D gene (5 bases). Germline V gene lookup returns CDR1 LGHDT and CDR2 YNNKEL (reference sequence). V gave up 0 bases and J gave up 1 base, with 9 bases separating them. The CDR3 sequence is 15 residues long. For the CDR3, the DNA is TGTGCCAGCAGCCAAGAGGGGACGGGGAACACTGAAGCTTTCTTT. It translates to CASSQEGTGNTEAFF.

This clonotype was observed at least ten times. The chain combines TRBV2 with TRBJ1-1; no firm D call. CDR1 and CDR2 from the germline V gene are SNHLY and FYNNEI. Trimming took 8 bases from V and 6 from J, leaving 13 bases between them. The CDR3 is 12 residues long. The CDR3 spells CASDPRQAEAFF. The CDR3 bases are TGTGCCAGCGATCCCAGGCAGGCTGAAGCTTTCTTT.

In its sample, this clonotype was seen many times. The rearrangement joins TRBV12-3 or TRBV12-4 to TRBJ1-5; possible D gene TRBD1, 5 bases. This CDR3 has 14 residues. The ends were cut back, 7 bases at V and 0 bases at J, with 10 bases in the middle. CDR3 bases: TGTGCCAGCACTGACAGCTATAGCAATCAGCCCCAGCATTTT. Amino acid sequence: CASTDSYSNQPQHF.

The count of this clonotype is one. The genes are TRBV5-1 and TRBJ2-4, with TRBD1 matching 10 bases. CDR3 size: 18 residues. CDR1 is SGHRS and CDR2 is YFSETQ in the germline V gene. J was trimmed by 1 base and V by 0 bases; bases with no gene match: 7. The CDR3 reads CASSLVGQGFVAKNIQYF. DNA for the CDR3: TGCGCCAGCAGCTTGGTGGGACAGGGGTTTGTCGCCAAAAACATTCAGTACTTC.

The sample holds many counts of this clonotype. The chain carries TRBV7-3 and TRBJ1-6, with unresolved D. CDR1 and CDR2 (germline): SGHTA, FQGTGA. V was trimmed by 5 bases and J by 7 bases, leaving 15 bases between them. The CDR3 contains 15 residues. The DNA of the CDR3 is TGTGCCAGCAGCCAAACCGCCCGTCGGAATTCACCCCTCCACTTT. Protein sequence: CASSQTARRNSPLHF.

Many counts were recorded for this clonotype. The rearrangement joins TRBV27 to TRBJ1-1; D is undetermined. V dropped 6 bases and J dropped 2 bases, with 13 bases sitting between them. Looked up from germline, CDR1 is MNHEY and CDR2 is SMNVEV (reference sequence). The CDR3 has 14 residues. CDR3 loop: CASSLARANTEAFF. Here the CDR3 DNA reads TGTGCCAGCAGCCTGGCGCGAGCAAACACTGAAGCTTTCTTT.